A selection of T cell receptor beta chains follows, all from one sample in a study of monozygotic twins with inflammatory bowel disease. TCRdb re-called the 5' RACE reads, yielding one record per CDR3 amino acid sequence without DNA. The table for this sample gives some 210,000 distinct CDR3 sequences. Sequencing was done on a sample of blood. These receptors originate from a human donor with ulcerative colitis or Crohn's disease, or a healthy co-twin of an affected twin (not recorded which). CDR3s include the opening cysteine and the closing phenylalanine or tryptophan.

V	J	CDR3
TRBV7-9	TRBJ2-7	CASSLRDSGQYF
TRBV2	TRBJ1-1	CASSGFGTMNTEAFF
TRBV2	TRBJ2-7	CASSGSNTGEQYF
TRBV4-2	TRBJ2-6	CASSHQSTVVGGGIISGANVLTF
TRBV19	TRBJ1-2	CASSRQNGGRDYGYTF
TRBV10-3	TRBJ2-7	CAISESRGTGTYEQYF
TRBV7-6	TRBJ2-7	CASSLSRLEGEQYF
TRBV20-1	TRBJ1-6	CSARDPGLGQAYNSPLHF
TRBV5-6	TRBJ1-1	CASSLEGLEAFF
TRBV7-8	TRBJ1-3	CASSLRAGLIGNTIYF